Presented here are 10 T cell receptor beta chains from one specimen sequenced in a study of graft-versus-host responses after intestinal transplantation. The repertoire was sequenced with immunoSEQ multiplex PCR; TCRdb's copy has only in-frame clones and lacks some. The sample has 3,500 to 5,000 clones, 76% seen once. Investigators treated the graft tissue so that it released intraepithelial and lamina propria lymphocytes. The starting material was ileum tissue, obtained 330 to 350 days after intestinal transplantation. These TCRs come from a human patient who received an intestinal transplant, so some T cells may come from the graft donor.

The chain joins TRBV5-1 to TRBJ2-4, with D maybe TRBD1 (5 bases). The germline V gene encodes CDR1 SGHRS and CDR2 YFSETQ. The V end lost 0 bases, the J end lost 0 bases, and 10 bases lay between the germline ends. CDR3 size: 16 residues. The CDR3 DNA reads TGCGCCAGCAGCTTGGCCCAGGGTAAAGCCAAAAACATTCAGTACTTC. Encoded protein: CASSLAQGKAKNIQYF.

The gene calls are TRBV28 and TRBJ2-5, with TRBD1 matching over 9 bases. The CDR3 is 15 amino acids. Germline values: CDR1 MDHEN, CDR2 SYDVKM. V was clipped by 4 bases and J by 5 bases; unmatched bases: 8. The CDR3 region is CASSSRTGGWETQYF. The CDR3 region has the DNA TGTGCCAGCAGTTCACGAACAGGGGGCTGGGAGACCCAGTACTTC.

This chain joins TRBV6-5 and TRBJ2-3, with 11 bases that match TRBD2. The CDR3 is made up of 15 amino acids. The V segment lost 6 bases and the J segment 2 bases; nucleotides outside the gene matches: 4. The germline V gene encodes CDR1 MNHEY and CDR2 SVGAGI. The CDR3 loop is CASRAGLADTDTQYF. CDR3 nucleotide sequence: TGTGCCAGCAGGGCGGGACTAGCGGACACAGATACGCAGTATTTT.

The chain couples TRBV28 to TRBJ2-2; D might be TRBD2 (5 bases). The length of the CDR3 is 16 residues. V was shortened by 2 bases and J by 2 bases, with 12 bases between the two germline ends. Germline V lookup: CDR1 MDHEN, CDR2 SYDVKM. CDR3 in amino acids: CASSLGAEINTGELFF. In DNA form, the CDR3 reads TGTGCCAGCAGTTTAGGAGCGGAGATTAACACCGGGGAGCTGTTTTTT.

V gene TRBV5-4 combines with J gene TRBJ2-2, with 7 bases identical to TRBD1. V gave up 5 bases and J gave up 3 bases; unmatched junction bases: 7. This CDR3 has 15 residues. Germline CDR1 reads SGHNT; CDR2 reads YYREEE (reference sequence). The CDR3 region is CASSSGTGDTGELFF. The CDR3 region has the DNA TGTGCCAGCAGTTCTGGCACAGGGGACACCGGGGAGCTGTTTTTT.

The rearrangement joins TRBV11-1 to TRBJ2-5, with a possible D match to TRBD1 (5 bases). This CDR3 is 15 amino acids long. Germline V gene data show CDR1 as SGHAT and CDR2 as FQDESV (reference sequence). Trimming cost V 1 base and J 1 base, with 10 bases left between them. In nucleotides, the CDR3 is TGTGCCAGCAGCTTAGGTCGACAGTCCCAAGAGACCCAGTACTTC. Translation: CASSLGRQSQETQYF.

The gene calls are TRBV19 and TRBJ2-1; D possibly corresponds to TRBD2 (6 bases). In germline, CDR1 is LNHDA, CDR2 SQIVND (reference sequence). This CDR3 region has 15 residues. V was trimmed by 2 bases and J by 5 bases, leaving 13 bases between them. Here the CDR3 reads CASSISSANHNEQFF. CDR3 in DNA: TGTGCCAGTAGTATATCTAGCGCCAATCACAATGAGCAGTTCTTC.

This sequence joins TRBV5-6 and TRBJ1-2; no clear D. CDR1 is SGHDT and CDR2 is YYEEEE in the germline V gene. CDR3 length equals 14 residues. Deletions cut 4 bases from V and 3 bases from J, with 13 bases between. This CDR3 is CASSPFGVDYGYTF. As DNA, the CDR3 is TGTGCCAGCAGCCCCTTCGGGGTTGACTATGGCTACACCTTC.

The V gene is TRBV10-3, the J gene TRBJ2-3; TRBD1 agrees at 7 bases. Germline lookup yields CDR1 ENHRY and CDR2 SYGVKD. CDR3 length equals 13 residues. Losses at the gene ends were 10 bases for V and 4 bases for J; bases not matched to a gene: 8. The CDR3 DNA is TGTGCCACCCGACAGGGAGACGCAGATACGCAGTATTTT. This codes for CATRQGDADTQYF.

This chain connects TRBV5-1 to TRBJ1-5; TRBD1 matches 9 bases. With V trimmed by 4 bases and J by 1 base, 6 bases remained unmatched. The CDR3 is made up of 16 amino acids. Germline CDR1 SGHRS, CDR2 YFSETQ. CDR3 sequence (DNA): TGCGCCAGCAGCCAGGGACAGGGCGGAAGCAATCAGCCCCAGCATTTT. Translation: CASSQGQGGSNQPQHF.